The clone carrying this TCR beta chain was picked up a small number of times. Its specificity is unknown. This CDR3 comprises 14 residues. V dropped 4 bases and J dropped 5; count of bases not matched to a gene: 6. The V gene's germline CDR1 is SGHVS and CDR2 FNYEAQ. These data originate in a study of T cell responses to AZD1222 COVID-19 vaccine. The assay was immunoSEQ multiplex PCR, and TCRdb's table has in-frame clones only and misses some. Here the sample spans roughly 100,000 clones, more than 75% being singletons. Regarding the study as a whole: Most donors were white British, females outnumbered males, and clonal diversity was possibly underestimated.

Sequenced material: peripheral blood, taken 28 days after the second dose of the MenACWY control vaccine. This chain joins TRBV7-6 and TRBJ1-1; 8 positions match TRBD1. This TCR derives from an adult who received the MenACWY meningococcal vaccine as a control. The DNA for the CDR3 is TGTGCCAGCAGCTCAAGTACAGGGGGAACTGAAGCTTTCTTT. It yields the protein CASSSSTGGTEAFF.